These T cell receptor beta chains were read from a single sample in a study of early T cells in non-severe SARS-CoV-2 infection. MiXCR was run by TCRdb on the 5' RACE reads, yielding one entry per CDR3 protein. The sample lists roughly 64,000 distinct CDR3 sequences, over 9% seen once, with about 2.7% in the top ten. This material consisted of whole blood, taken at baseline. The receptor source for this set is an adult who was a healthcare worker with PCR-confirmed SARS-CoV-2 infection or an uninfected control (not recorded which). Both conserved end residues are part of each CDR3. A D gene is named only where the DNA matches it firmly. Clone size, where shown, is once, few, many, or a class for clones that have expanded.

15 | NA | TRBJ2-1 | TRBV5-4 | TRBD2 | TGTGCCAGCAGCTCGCGGGGGGGTTCCTACAATGAGCAGTTCTTC | CASSSRGGSYNEQFF
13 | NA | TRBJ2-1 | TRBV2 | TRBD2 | TGTGCCATCAAAAGCGGGGGGGCCGGTGAGCAGTTCTTC | CAIKSGGAGEQFF
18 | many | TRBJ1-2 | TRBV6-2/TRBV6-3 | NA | TGTGCCAGCAGTTACTCTTGGTTTTGGAACAGGGAGAACTATGGCTACACCTTC | CASSYSWFWNRENYGYTF
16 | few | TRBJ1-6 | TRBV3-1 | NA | TGTGCCAGCAGCCAAGCAGTCGGCCTTGGAGTCTCACCCCTCCACTTT | CASSQAVGLGVSPLHF
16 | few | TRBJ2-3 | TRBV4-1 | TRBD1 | TGCGCCAGCAGCCAAGGCGGGACAGGGTCCCCAGATACGCAGTATTTT | CASSQGGTGSPDTQYF
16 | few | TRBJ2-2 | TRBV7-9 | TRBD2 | TGTGCCAGCAGTCGTAGCGGGGGCGTGAAGACCGGGGAGCTGTTTTTT | CASSRSGGVKTGELFF
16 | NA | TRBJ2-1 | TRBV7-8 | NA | TGTGCCAGCAGCCCTTTTGAGGGGGACTCCTGCAATGAGCAGTTCTTT | CASSPFEGDSCNEQFF
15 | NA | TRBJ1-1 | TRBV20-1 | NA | TGCAGTGCACTTTTGCCGGGAATGATGAACACTGAAGCTTTCTTT | CSALLPGMMNTEAFF
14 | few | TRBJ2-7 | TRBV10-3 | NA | TGTGCCATCAGTGCGCGACAGGAGGTCAACGAGCAGTACTTC | CAISARQEVNEQYF
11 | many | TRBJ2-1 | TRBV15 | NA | TGTGCCACCAGCAGAGATTATGAGCAGTTCTTC | CATSRDYEQFF
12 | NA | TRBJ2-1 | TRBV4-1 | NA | TGCGCCAGCAGCATTCGAGGAGAGGGGCAGTTCTTC | CASSIRGEGQFF
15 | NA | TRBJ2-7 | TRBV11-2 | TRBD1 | TGTGCCAGCAGCTCGCGGACAGGGGGCTCCTACGAGCAGTACTTC | CASSSRTGGSYEQYF
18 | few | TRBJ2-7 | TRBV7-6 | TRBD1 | TGTGCCAGCAGCTTAGAGGATCGTTTCGGGACAGGGGATAACGAGCAGTACTTC | CASSLEDRFGTGDNEQYF
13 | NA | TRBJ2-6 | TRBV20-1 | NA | TGCAGTGCTAGTTACTCTGGGGCCAACGTCCTGACTTTC | CSASYSGANVLTF
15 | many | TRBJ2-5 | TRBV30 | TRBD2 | TGTGCCTGCCTGAGCTGGCGGGGGGGAAAAGAGACCCAGTACTTC | CACLSWRGGKETQYF
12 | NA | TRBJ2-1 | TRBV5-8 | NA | TGTGCCAGCAGCCGAGCTAGCGTTGAGCAGTTCTTC | CASSRASVEQFF
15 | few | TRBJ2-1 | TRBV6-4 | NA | TGTGCCAGCAGTCCACGGGGGGCCCGTAATGATGAGCAGTTCTTC | CASSPRGARNDEQFF
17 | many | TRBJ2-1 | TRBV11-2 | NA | TGTGCCAGCAGCGGGAGTCCTAGACGGATCTCCTACAATGAGCAGTTCTTC | CASSGSPRRISYNEQFF
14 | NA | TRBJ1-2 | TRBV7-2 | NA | TGTGCCAGCAGCTTAAGGAGATTTGGCTATGGCTACACCTTC | CASSLRRFGYGYTF
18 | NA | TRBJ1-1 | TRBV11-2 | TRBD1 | TGTGCCAGCAGCTTTCTTCTCAGGGGGGCACCGCTGAACACTGAAGCTTTCTTT | CASSFLLRGAPLNTEAFF
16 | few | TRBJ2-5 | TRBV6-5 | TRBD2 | TGTGCCAGCAGTTACTCGAGGCGGGGGGGCCGAGAGACCCAGTACTTC | CASSYSRRGGRETQYF
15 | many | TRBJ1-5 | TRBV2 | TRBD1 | TGTGCCAGCAGCACCCGGGACAGGGCGGATCAGCCCCAGCATTTT | CASSTRDRADQPQHF
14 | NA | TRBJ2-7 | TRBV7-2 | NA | TGTGCCAGCAGCTTGGGCGGGGGCACGGGTTGGCAGTACTTC | CASSLGGGTGWQYF
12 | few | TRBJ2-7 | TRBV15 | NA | TGTGCCACCAGCAGAGGGGTAGGCGAGCAGTACTTC | CATSRGVGEQYF
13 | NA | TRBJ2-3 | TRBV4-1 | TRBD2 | TGCGCCAGCAGAGGACTAGCCGCAGATACGCAGTATTTT | CASRGLAADTQYF
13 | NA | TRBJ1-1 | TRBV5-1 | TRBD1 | TGCGCCAGCAACCCGGACAGGGTAGGGAAAGCTTTCTTT | CASNPDRVGKAFF
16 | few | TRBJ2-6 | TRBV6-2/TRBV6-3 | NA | TGTGCCAGCAGTACCTTACAGAGATCTGGGGCCAACGTCCTGACTTTC | CASSTLQRSGANVLTF
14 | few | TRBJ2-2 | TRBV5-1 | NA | TGCGCCAGCAGCGCTCCCAGAGGCACCGGGGAGCTGTTTTTT | CASSAPRGTGELFF